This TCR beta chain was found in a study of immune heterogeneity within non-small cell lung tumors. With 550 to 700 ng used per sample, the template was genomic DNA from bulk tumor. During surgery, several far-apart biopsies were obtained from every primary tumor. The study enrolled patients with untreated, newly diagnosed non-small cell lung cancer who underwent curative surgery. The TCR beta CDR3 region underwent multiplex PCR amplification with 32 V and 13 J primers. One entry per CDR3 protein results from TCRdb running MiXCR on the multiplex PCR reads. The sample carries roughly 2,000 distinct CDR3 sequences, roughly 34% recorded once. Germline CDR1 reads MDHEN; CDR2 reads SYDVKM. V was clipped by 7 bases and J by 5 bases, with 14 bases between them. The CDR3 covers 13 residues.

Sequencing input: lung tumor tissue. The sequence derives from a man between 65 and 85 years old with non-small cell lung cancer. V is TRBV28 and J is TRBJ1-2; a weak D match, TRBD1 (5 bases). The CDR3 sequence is CASTPGAEYGYTF. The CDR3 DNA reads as TGTGCCAGCACTCCTGGGGCGGAATATGGCTACACCTTC.